These T cell receptor beta chains were read from a single sample in a study of control samples from healthy donors and cancer patients. The table came from immunoSEQ multiplex PCR; TCRdb's copy has only in-frame clones and leaves some out. The table lists about 6,700 clones, 65% to 80% of them singletons, with about 17% in the top ten. Input material: formalin-fixed, paraffin-embedded tissue. The receptors shown here come from a male donor with melanoma. The CDR3 runs from the conserved cysteine through the conserved F or W. A D gene is named only where the DNA matches it firmly. Part of the rows lack a size; the others show once, few, many or a class for expanded clones.

abundance,v_gene,d_gene,j_gene,CDR3nt,CDR3aa
NA,TRBV2,NA,TRBJ1-1,TGTGCCAGCAGCCGTGTCGGGGACACTGAAGCTTTCTTT,CASSRVGDTEAFF
NA,TRBV18,NA,TRBJ1-1,TGTGCCAGCTCACCCATACAGGCTGTGAACACTGAAGCTTTCTTT,CASSPIQAVNTEAFF
once,TRBV30,NA,TRBJ2-6,TGTGCCTGGAGGGCCCCTCGGGCGGGGGGGGCCAACGTCCTGACTTTC,CAWRAPRAGGANVLTF
few,TRBV28,NA,TRBJ1-4,TGTGCCAGCAGTTTATCCGGGGAGGGTGAAAAACTGTTTTTT,CASSLSGEGEKLFF
NA,TRBV14,NA,TRBJ2-2,TGTGCCAGCAGCCAAGATTGGGGCCGAACAGGGTCTGACACCGGGGAGCTGTTTTTT,CASSQDWGRTGSDTGELFF
NA,TRBV7-9,NA,TRBJ1-4,TGTGCCAGCAGCTCAAAGGGGGCTAATGAAAAACTGTTTTTT,CASSSKGANEKLFF
NA,TRBV7-2,NA,TRBJ2-3,TGTGCCAGCAGCCTTCGGGCGGAAGATACGCAGTATTTT,CASSLRAEDTQYF
NA,TRBV6-2/TRBV6-3,NA,TRBJ2-5,TGTGCCAGCAGTTACTCGGGGAGGCCCAGCGGGACCCAGTACTTC,CASSYSGRPSGTQYF
NA,TRBV18,NA,TRBJ1-3,TGTGCCAGCTCACCAAACGGGAGGGGCTCTGGAAACACCATATATTTT,CASSPNGRGSGNTIYF
NA,TRBV9,TRBD2,TRBJ2-1,TGTGCCAGCAGCGTAGGCGTGGCGGGGGGGTTTAAAGAGCAGTTCTTC,CASSVGVAGGFKEQFF
NA,TRBV28,NA,TRBJ2-6,TGTGCCAGCATACGCTCTGGGGCCAACGTCCTGACTTTC,CASIRSGANVLTF
once,TRBV28,TRBD1,TRBJ1-6,TGTGCCAGCAGCAGAGACAGGGGAAAGACACCCCTCCACTTT,CASSRDRGKTPLHF
NA,TRBV7-9,NA,TRBJ1-2,TGTGCCAGTACCCCGGTACAATCAACTTATGGCTACACCTTC,CASTPVQSTYGYTF
NA,TRBV19,TRBD1,TRBJ1-5,TGTGCCAGTTTACCCCGGGACAGGGCTCTCAATCAGCCCCAGCATTTT,CASLPRDRALNQPQHF
NA,TRBV6-2/TRBV6-3,NA,TRBJ1-5,TGTGCCAGCAGTTACTCGGGAGTGGCGGGGCAGCCCCAGCATTTT,CASSYSGVAGQPQHF
NA,TRBV2,TRBD1,TRBJ2-7,TGTGCCAGCAGCCGGGACAGGGGTTCCTACGAGCAGTACTTC,CASSRDRGSYEQYF
NA,TRBV7-9,NA,TRBJ2-5,TGTGCCAGCAGCAAATCTGGGCAGGAGACCCAGTACTTC,CASSKSGQETQYF
NA,TRBV5-5,TRBD1,TRBJ1-2,TGTGCCAGCAGCAGAGGGACAGGGGAAAACTATGGCTACACCTTC,CASSRGTGENYGYTF
NA,TRBV6-5,NA,TRBJ1-1,TGTGCCAGCAATAAAGAATATCGGGGGGCGACTGAAGCTTTCTTT,CASNKEYRGATEAFF
NA,TRBV7-2,TRBD1,TRBJ2-3,TGTGCCAGCAGCTTCGGGACAGGCACCTCTTCCACAGATACGCAGTATTTT,CASSFGTGTSSTDTQYF
NA,TRBV7-9,NA,TRBJ1-2,TGTGCCAGTAGCAAATCCGAGAGTTTTACCTTC,CASSKSESFTF
NA,TRBV7-7,TRBD2,TRBJ2-5,TGTGCCAGCAGCTTAGGGCTAGCGGGGGAGAAAGAGACCCAGTACTTC,CASSLGLAGEKETQYF
NA,TRBV19,NA,TRBJ2-2,TGTGCCAGTACCCCCCAAGTACGGACCGGGGAGCTGTTTTTT,CASTPQVRTGELFF
NA,TRBV11-3,NA,TRBJ2-2,TGTGCCAGCAGCTCCCCCGGGACACTGAACACCGGGGAGCTGTTTTTT,CASSSPGTLNTGELFF
NA,TRBV7-9,NA,TRBJ1-1,TGTGCCAGCAGCGCTATATCAGCCATGAACACTGAAGCTTTCTTT,CASSAISAMNTEAFF
NA,TRBV10-1,NA,TRBJ2-7,TGCGCCAGCAGTGAGTCTTCTAGAAAGAAGGTGCAGTACTTC,CASSESSRKKVQYF
NA,TRBV19,TRBD1,TRBJ1-6,TGTGCCAGTACAAGCCGACAGGGTTATAATTCACCCCTCCACTTT,CASTSRQGYNSPLHF
NA,TRBV5-5,TRBD2,TRBJ2-3,TGTGCCAGCAGCTTGGAGTTAACGGGGGGGCGAGATACGCAGTATTTT,CASSLELTGGRDTQYF
NA,TRBV6-2/TRBV6-3,NA,TRBJ1-1,TGTGCCAGCAGCCCTAGGACAGTTACGAACACTGAAGCTTTCTTT,CASSPRTVTNTEAFF
NA,TRBV14,TRBD1,TRBJ2-2,TGTGCCAGCAGCCAAGGACAGGGGGCAGGCACCGGGGAGCTGTTTTTT,CASSQGQGAGTGELFF
NA,TRBV5-1,NA,TRBJ2-1,TGCGCCAGCAGCGTTGAGTATGAGCAGTTCTTC,CASSVEYEQFF
NA,TRBV6-6,TRBD2,TRBJ2-2,TGTGCCAGCAGGAGCGGGGCCGGGGAGCTGTTTTTT,CASRSGAGELFF
few,TRBV7-9,NA,TRBJ1-2,TGTGCCAGCAGCTTAGGACAGACTAACTATGGCGGCTACACCTTC,CASSLGQTNYGGYTF
NA,TRBV20-1,TRBD1,TRBJ1-6,TGCAGTGCTAGTTACGGGGGGGCCAGCGGGACAGGGTTTTCACCCCTCCACTTT,CSASYGGASGTGFSPLHF
NA,TRBV5-1,NA,TRBJ2-7,TGCGCCAGCAGCTCCTCGGGTGGGGCCCACGAGCAGTACTTC,CASSSSGGAHEQYF
few,TRBV7-6,NA,TRBJ1-1,TGTGCCAGCAGCCTTAACCAGGACGCAGGCAACTGGAACACTGAAGCTTTCTTT,CASSLNQDAGNWNTEAFF
NA,TRBV7-2,NA,TRBJ1-5,TGTGCCAGCAGCCGGACAGACTATAGCAATCAGCCCCAGCATTTT,CASSRTDYSNQPQHF
NA,TRBV29-1,TRBD1,TRBJ1-4,TGCAGCGTTGAAGGGCTCGGGACAGGGAATGAAAAACTGTTTTTT,CSVEGLGTGNEKLFF
NA,TRBV28,NA,TRBJ1-1,TGTGCCAGCAGAACCGGGAGGGGCACTGAAGCTTTCTTT,CASRTGRGTEAFF
NA,TRBV4-2,TRBD2,TRBJ2-1,TGTGCCAGCAGCCAAGATCCTAGCGGGGGGGCCGAGGAGGGGTTCTTC,CASSQDPSGGAEEGFF
few,TRBV27,NA,TRBJ2-7,TGTGCCAGCAGTTTGTTCTCAGGTCGTTGGGACGAGCAGTACTTC,CASSLFSGRWDEQYF